The source of this T cell receptor beta chain is a study of Graves' ophthalmopathy and Graves' hyperthyroidism. This clonotype was counted at least ten times. Amplification of TCR beta CDR3 regions used RNA transcripts. First-round RT-PCR employed HTBI primers, with a second-round multiplex PCR after it. Using its own MiXCR run on the multiplex PCR reads, TCRdb lists one record per CDR3 protein. The sample yields about 380,000 distinct CDR3 sequences, roughly 14% seen once. Hyperthyroidism showing no ophthalmopathy within 18 months of follow-up was stable. The receptor comes from a woman between 18 and 29 years old with stable Graves' hyperthyroidism. The material sequenced was peripheral blood.

Here the CDR3 reads CASRDLPGQWNTEAFF. The CDR3 region has the DNA TGTGCCAGCAGAGACCTTCCGGGACAGTGGAACACTGAAGCTTTCTTT. This chain links TRBV6-1 with TRBJ1-1, with 7 bases matching TRBD1. The CDR3 totals 16 residues. Trimming removed 6 bases from V and 1 base from J; junction bases left unmatched: 11. The germline V gene encodes CDR1 MNHNS and CDR2 SASEGT.